This T cell receptor beta chain was found in a study of cytomegalovirus exposure and HLA in healthy donors. The PCR ran on 60 Vbeta and 13 Jbeta primers. The data were produced by immunoSEQ multiplex PCR, yet TCRdb's version contains in-frame clones alone and is incomplete. The sample has roughly 150,000 clones; more than 70% are singletons. V gave up 1 base and J gave up 4 bases; unmatched junction bases: 12. Germline-derived CDR1 and CDR2 are SGHRS and YFSETQ. The CDR3 extends over 17 amino acids. This clone was picked up one time. Its cognate antigen is unknown. Study-level points and caveats: By HLA locus, TCR association rates varied in a later analysis, with DRB1 showing the most and HLA-C the fewest. A highly shared variant cluster was judged a likely technical artifact. About 87% or about 30% of the time was how often most TCR beta V segments were productive, according to an earlier analysis.

The source is a woman aged 40 to 50 in good health and CMV-seronegative. The chain is built from TRBV5-1 and TRBJ2-7; 9 nucleotides match TRBD1. The sample consisted of PBMCs. The CDR3 nucleotides are TGCGCCAGCAGCTTGATGGCCCCGGGACAGGGAGTTTACGAGCAGTACTTC. Protein: CASSLMAPGQGVYEQYF. The variable domain in full, with the rest retrieved from reference TRBV5-1 and TRBJ2-7, is KAGVTQTPRYLIKTRGQQVTLSCSPISGHRSVSWYQQTPGQGLQFLFEYFSETQRNKGNFPGRFSGRQFSNSRSEMNVSTLELGDSALYLCASSLMAPGQGVYEQYFGPGTRLTVT.